These T cell receptor beta chains were read from a single sample in a study of cytomegalovirus exposure and HLA in healthy donors. Clones were sequenced by immunoSEQ multiplex PCR, and TCRdb holds only the in-frame ones, with some missing. The repertoire has some 130,000 clones, 65% to 70% of them found once; the top ten carry over 1.5%. The sample comprised PBMCs. Every receptor here comes from a human donor in good health. The CDR3 runs from the conserved cysteine through the conserved F or W. A D gene is named only where the DNA matches it firmly.

CDR3aa | v_gene | d_gene | len
CATSTNIDYEQYF | TRBV15 | NA | 13
CASHEGGRPGYTF | TRBV28 | NA | 13
CASSESGTGRYEQYF | TRBV25-1 | TRBD1 | 15
CSVLAGLDYEQYF | TRBV29-1 | TRBD2 | 13
CASSGGTVYEQYF | TRBV19 | NA | 13
CASQGDRELGETQYF | TRBV6-1 | TRBD1 | 15
CASSLSTLTGEQYF | TRBV27 | NA | 14
CASSKTGGTGGDEQYF | TRBV21-1 | NA | 16
CASSFGGGSSYEQYF | TRBV11-3 | TRBD2 | 15
CASSLEPGQAIYGYTF | TRBV7-6 | TRBD1 | 16
CASSQVAGAYNEQFF | TRBV14 | TRBD2 | 15
CASSPGTAYEQYF | TRBV6-5 | TRBD1 | 13
CASGKKGGGTDTQYF | TRBV5-4 | NA | 15
CASSLDQNKPQHF | TRBV11-3 | NA | 13
CASSTTGGMNNEQFF | TRBV6-5 | TRBD1 | 15
CASSLDDEQFF | TRBV11-3 | NA | 11
CATSRNTGEAEKLFF | TRBV15 | TRBD1 | 15
CASSRGLTSGANVLTF | TRBV19 | TRBD1 | 16
CASSVSGSGYNEQFF | TRBV9 | NA | 15
CASSPRVYEQYF | TRBV28 | NA | 12
CASTLHGLAGGKVYGELFF | TRBV28 | TRBD2 | 19
CASSLTPPGTGSYEQYF | TRBV5-1 | TRBD1 | 17
CASSSLRLAGDNEQYF | TRBV7-2 | TRBD2 | 16
CASTNLGGSGIYGYTF | TRBV11-2 | TRBD1 | 16
CASSPRGGAGEKLFF | TRBV18 | NA | 15
CASSLPTLGRRETQYF | TRBV28 | NA | 16
CASSTPQGATNEKLFF | TRBV19 | NA | 16
CASSEARGASNQPQHF | TRBV6-1 | NA | 16
CASSLVGAPETQYF | TRBV28 | NA | 14